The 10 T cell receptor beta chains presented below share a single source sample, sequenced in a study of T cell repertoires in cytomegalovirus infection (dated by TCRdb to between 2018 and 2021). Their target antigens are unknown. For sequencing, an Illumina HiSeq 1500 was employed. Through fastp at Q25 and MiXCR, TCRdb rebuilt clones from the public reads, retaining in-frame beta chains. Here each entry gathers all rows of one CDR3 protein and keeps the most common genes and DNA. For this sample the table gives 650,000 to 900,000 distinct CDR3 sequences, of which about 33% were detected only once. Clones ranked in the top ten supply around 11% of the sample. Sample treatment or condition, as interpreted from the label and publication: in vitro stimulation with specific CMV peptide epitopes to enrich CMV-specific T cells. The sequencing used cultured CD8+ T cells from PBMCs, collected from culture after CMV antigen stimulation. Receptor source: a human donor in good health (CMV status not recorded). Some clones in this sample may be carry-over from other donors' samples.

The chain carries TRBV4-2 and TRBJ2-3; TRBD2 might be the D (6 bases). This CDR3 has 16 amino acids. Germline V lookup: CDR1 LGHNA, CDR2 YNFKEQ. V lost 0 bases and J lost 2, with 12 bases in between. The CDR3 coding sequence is TGTGCCAGCAGCCAAGATAGGGAGGTACTCACAGATACGCAGTATTTT. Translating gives CASSQDREVLTDTQYF.

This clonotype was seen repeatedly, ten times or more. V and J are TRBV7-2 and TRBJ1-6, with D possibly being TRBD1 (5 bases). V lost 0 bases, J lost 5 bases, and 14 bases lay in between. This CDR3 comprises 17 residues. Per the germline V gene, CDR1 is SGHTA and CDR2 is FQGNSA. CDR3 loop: CASSLAPRVADNSPLHF. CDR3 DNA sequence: TGTGCCAGCAGCTTAGCGCCCAGGGTAGCAGATAATTCACCCCTCCACTTT.

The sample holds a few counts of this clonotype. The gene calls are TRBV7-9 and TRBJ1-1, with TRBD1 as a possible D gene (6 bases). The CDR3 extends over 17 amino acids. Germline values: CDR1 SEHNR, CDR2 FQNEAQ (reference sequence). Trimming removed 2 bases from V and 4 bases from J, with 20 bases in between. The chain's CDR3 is CASSLKGSGESGTEAFF. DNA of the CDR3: TGTGCCAGCAGCTTAAAGGGTTCAGGGGAAAGCGGCACTGAAGCTTTCTTT. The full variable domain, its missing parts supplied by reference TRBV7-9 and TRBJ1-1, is DTGVSQNPRHKITKRGQNVTFRCDPISEHNRLYWYRQTLGQGPEFLTYFQNEAQLEKSRLLSDRFSAERPKGSFSTLEIQRTEQGDSAMYLCASSLKGSGESGTEAFFGQGTRLTVV.

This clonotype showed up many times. CDR3 region: CASSTEMGGFYISTEAFF. CDR3 sequence (DNA): TGTGCCAGCAGCACCGAAATGGGGGGCTTTTATATTAGCACTGAAGCTTTCTTT. This rearrangement joins TRBV7-9 to TRBJ1-1; D possibly corresponds to TRBD1 (6 bases). The germline V and J ends were trimmed by 5 bases and 4 bases, with 26 bases remaining between them. This CDR3 is built from 18 residues. The V gene's germline CDR1 is SEHNR and CDR2 FQNEAQ (reference sequence).

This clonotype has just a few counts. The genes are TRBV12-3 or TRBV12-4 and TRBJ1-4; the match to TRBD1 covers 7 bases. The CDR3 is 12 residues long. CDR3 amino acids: CATGSGGEKLFF. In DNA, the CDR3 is TGTGCAACGGGGTCAGGGGGAGAAAAACTGTTTTTT.

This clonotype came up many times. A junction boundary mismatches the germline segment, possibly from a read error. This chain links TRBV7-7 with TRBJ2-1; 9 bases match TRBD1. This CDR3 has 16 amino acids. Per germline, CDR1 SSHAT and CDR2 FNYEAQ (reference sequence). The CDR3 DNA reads TGTGCTAGCAGCTCCGGGACAGGGATCTCCTACAATGAGCAGTTCTTC. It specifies CASSSGTGISYNEQFF. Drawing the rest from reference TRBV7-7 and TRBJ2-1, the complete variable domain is GAGVSQSPRYKVTKRGQDVTLRCDPISSHATLYWYQQALGQGPEFLTYFNYEAQPDKSGLPSDRFSAERPEGSISTLTIQRTEQRDSAMYRCASSSGTGISYNEQFFGPGTRLTVL.

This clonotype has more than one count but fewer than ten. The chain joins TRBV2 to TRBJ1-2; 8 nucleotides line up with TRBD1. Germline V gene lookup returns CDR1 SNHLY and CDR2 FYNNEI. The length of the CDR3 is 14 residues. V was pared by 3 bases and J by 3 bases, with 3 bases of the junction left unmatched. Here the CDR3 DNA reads TGTGCCAGCAGTGAGACAGGGGACGACTATGGCTACACCTTC. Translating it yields CASSETGDDYGYTF. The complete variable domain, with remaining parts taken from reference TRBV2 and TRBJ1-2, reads EPEVTQTPSHQVTQMGQEVILRCVPISNHLYFYWYRQILGQKVEFLVSFYNNEISEKSEIFDDQFSVERPDGSNFTLKIRSTKLEDSAMYFCASSETGDDYGYTFGSGTRLTVV.

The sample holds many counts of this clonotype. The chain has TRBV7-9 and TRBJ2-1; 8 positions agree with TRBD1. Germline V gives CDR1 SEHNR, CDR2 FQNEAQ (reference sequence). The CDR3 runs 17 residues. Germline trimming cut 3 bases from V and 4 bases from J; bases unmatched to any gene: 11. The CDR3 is CASSFSWQGQEYNEQFF. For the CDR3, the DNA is TGTGCCAGCAGCTTTAGCTGGCAGGGACAGGAATACAATGAGCAGTTCTTC.

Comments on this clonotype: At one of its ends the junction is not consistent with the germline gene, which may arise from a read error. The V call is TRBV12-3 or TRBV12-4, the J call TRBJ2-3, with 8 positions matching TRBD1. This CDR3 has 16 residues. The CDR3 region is CASSFRDRGDTDAQYF. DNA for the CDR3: TGTGCCAGCAGTTTCCGAGACAGGGGCGACACAGATGCGCAGTATTTT.

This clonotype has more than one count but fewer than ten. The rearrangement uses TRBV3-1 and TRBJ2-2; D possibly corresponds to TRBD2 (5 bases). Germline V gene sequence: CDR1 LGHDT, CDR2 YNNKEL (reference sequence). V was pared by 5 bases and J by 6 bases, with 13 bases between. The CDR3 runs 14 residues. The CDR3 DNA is TGTGCCAGCAGCGCAGCGGTGAAGTCCGGGGAGCTGTTTTTT. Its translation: CASSAAVKSGELFF.